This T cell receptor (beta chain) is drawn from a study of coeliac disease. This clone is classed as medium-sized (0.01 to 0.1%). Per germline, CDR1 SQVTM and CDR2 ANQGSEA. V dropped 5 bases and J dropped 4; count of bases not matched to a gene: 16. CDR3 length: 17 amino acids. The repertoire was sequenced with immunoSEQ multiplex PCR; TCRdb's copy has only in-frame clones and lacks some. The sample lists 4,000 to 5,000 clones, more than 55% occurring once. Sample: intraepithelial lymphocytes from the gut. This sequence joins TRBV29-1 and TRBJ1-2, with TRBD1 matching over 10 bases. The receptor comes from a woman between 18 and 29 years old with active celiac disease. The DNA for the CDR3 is TGCAGCGTTTTTTCCTCTCATTACCGACAGGGGGCCTATGGCTACACCTTC. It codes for CSVFSSHYRQGAYGYTF.